This paragraph covers one T cell receptor (beta chain) sequence. Its target is not known. Assay used: immunoSEQ multiplex PCR; TCRdb lists only in-frame clones, some missing. The table has roughly 2.2 million clones, roughly 90% seen once. The sample comes from a study of shared clonotypes between healthy human individuals. Notes on the study in general: Four donors had around 5.2% of their naive CD4 clonotypes in common. Depth of sequencing was expected to influence donor clonotype sharing.

The V end lost 5 bases, the J end lost 7 bases, and 14 bases lay between the germline ends. Germline lookup yields CDR1 MNHEY and CDR2 SVGAGI. CDR3 length equals 13 residues. The TCR was taken from a man younger than 30 in good health. Some clones in this sample may be carry-over from other donors' samples. Sequenced input: naive CD4+ T cells from PBMCs. The sample's subset: CD45RA+ positively selected. This chain uses TRBV6-5 with TRBJ1-2; D remains ambiguous. CDR3 nucleotide sequence: TGTGCCAGCAGTGCCGCCAATTTGGCTGGCTACACCTTC. Protein product: CASSAANLAGYTF.